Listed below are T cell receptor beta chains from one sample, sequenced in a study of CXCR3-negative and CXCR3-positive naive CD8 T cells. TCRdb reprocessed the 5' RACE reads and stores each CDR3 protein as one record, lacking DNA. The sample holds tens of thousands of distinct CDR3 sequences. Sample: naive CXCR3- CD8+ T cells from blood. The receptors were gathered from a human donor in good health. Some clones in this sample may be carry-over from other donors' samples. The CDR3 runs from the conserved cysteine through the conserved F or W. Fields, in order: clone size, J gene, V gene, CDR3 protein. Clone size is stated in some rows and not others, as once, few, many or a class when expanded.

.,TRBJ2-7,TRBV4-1,CASSQDGGPMFNEQYF
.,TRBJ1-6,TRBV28,CASSLPGTNSPLHF
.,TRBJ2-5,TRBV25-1,CASSELSGTPAYQETQYF
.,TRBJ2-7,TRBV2,CASRGLAGVRYF
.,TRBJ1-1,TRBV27,CASSLSVYVNTEAFF
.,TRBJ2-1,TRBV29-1,CSVGPGLADYNEQFF
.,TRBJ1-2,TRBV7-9,CASSLGRTGGGNGYTF
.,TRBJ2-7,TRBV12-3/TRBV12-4,CASSSSLEQYF
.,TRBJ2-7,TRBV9,CASSPSGASGGHYEQYF
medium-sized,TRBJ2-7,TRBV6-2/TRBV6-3,CASSYSRDIAGFEQYF
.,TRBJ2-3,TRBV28,CASSPRQGRWDTQYF
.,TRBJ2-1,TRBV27,CASSAQGPYNEQFF
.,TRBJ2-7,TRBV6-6,CASSLSGDEQYF
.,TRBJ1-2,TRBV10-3,CAISETGGGSNYGYTF
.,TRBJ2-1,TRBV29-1,CSVTPGGSYNEQFF
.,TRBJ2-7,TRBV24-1,CATSDPKTGTEQYF
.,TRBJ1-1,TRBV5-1,CASSLDRLVAFF
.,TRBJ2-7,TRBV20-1,CSARDALSAGGLYEQYF
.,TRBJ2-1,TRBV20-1,CSARDPGVYNEQFF
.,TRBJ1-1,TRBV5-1,CASSLEGQFEAFF
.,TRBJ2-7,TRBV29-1,CSVGPGNLAGEGYEQYF
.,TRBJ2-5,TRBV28,CASSPPGQGETQYF
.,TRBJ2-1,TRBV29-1,CSVHGTGGANNEQFF
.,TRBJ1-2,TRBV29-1,CSVRSGQGYGYTF
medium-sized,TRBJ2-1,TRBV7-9,CASSLAGDYNEQFF
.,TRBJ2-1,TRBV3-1,CASSQIQWRESSYNEQFF
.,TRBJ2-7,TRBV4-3,CASSQDGEYEQYF
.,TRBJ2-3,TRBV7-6,CASSPGPADTQYF
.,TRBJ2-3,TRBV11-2,CASSTGLAVSTDTQYF
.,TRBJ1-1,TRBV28,CASSAQGVGEAFF
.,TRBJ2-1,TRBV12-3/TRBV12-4,CASSPGPHEQFF
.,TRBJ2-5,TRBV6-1,CASDEGLAGPNQETQYF
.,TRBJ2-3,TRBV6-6,CASRFAGSSTDTQYF
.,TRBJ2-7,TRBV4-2,CASSLNRGEQYF
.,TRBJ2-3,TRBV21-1,CASSRTARDTQYF
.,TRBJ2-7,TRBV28,CASSFGGFSYEQYF
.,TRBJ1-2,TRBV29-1,CSVLEANYGYTF
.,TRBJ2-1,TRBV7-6,CASSLSAGASGNEQFF
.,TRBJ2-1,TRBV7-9,CASSLEEGTSAYNEQFF
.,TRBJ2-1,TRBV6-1,CASSPHSGSSYNEQFF
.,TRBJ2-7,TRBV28,CASGDGYSYEQYF
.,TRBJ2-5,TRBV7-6,CASSLVGQLYQETQYF
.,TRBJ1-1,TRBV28,CASRVSGAGVNTEAFF
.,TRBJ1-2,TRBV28,CASSLGPTNYGYTF
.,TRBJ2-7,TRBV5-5,CASSSTSYEQYF
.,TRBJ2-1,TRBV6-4,CASSDRLAGGLFF
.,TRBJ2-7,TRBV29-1,CSVGTGGNEQYF
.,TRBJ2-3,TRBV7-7,CASSQTQAPRDTQYF
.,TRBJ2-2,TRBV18,CACSPLQGANTGELFF
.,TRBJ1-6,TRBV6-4,CASSDSGGGSPLHF
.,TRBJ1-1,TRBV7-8,CASSAELAGFTAFF
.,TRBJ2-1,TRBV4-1,CASSPVRQGGGEQFF
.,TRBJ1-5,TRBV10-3,CAIRQGEGNQPQHF
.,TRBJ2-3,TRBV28,CASSTLTSGDTDTQYF
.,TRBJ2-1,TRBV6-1,CASSRTSKNEQFF
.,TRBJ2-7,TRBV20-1,CSAREGTVYEQYF